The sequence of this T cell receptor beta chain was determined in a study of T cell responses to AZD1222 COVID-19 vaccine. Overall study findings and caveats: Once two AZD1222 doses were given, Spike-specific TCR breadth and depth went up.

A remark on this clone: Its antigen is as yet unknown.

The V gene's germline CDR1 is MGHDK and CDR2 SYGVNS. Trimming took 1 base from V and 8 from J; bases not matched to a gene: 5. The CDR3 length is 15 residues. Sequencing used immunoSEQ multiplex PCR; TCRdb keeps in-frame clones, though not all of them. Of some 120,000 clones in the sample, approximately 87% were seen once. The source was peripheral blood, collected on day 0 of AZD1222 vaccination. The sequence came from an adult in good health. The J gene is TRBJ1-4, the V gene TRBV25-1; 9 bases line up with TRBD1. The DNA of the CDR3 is TGTGCCAGCAGTGAATTGGGGACAGGGAGCGAAAAACTGTTTTTT. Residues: CASSELGTGSEKLFF.